The T cell receptor (beta chain) described here comes from a study of T cell repertoires in cytomegalovirus infection (dated by TCRdb to between 2017 and 2020). Describing the broader study: Donor HLA type was relevant to the analysis, because carriage of CMV infection together with the matching HLA type was indicated by public TCR beta signatures. Overall results and qualifications from the work: Carriers of CMV infection plus the relevant HLA type were discriminated by the cumulative frequency of public TCR beta family members in the study cohort and in an independent approximately 360-donor cohort. In the ex vivo response, HLA-C-restricted CMV-specific TCR beta clonotypes were dominant, and in two of eight donors the single most frequent clonotype came from this HLA-C-restricted group.

As concerns this clonotype: There is no known antigen for this receptor. No base quality information exists; no much larger clone differs at one position.

According to the germline V gene (reference sequence), CDR1 reads DFQATT and CDR2 reads SNEGSKA. V is shortened by 6 bases, J by 0 bases, and the region joining them spans 12 bases. The CDR3 contains 14 residues, cysteine and phenylalanine counted. The only DNA kept is the CDR3, 42 bases in frame from the first base. The instrument was an Illumina HiSeq 1500. TCRdb handled the public reads itself, with Q25 trimming in fastp and clone calling in MiXCR, and kept productive beta chains. Identical CDR3 proteins give one entry, which carries the most common genes and DNA. This sample has 310,000 or so distinct CDR3 sequences in its table, and 9.6% of those were observed once. The top ten clonotypes cover 2.5% of the sample.

This receptor chain uses TRBV20-1 and TRBJ1-3, with an unclear D gene assignment. Source material: PBMCs. The TCR was taken from a human donor in good health (CMV status not recorded). Some clones in this sample may be carry-over from other donors' samples. The DNA is TGCAGTGCCCTAGACAAAAACTCTGGAAACACCATATATTTT. This encodes CSALDKNSGNTIYF.